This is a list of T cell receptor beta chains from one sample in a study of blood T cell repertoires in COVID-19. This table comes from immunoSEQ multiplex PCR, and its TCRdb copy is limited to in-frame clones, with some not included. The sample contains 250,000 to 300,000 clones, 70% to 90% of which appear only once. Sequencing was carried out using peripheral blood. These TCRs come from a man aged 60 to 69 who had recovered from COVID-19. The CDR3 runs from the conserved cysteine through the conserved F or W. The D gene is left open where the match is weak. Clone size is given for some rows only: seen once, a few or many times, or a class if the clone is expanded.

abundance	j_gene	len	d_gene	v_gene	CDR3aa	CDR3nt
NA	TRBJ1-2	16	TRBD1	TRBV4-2	CASSQATGGGLGGYTF	TGTGCCAGCAGCCAAGCGACAGGGGGCGGGCTTGGTGGCTACACCTTC
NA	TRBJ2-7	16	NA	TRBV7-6	CASSLGGGRRTYEQYF	TGTGCCAGCAGCTTAGGGGGGGGCAGGAGGACCTACGAGCAGTACTTC
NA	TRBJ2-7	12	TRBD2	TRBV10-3	CANGGSSYEQYF	TGTGCCAATGGCGGGAGCTCCTACGAGCAGTACTTC
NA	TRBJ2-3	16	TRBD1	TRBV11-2	CASSLPGTGDTDTQYF	TGTGCCAGCAGCTTGCCCGGGACAGGGGACACAGATACGCAGTATTTT
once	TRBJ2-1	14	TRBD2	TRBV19	CASSPRTSGNEQFF	TGTGCCAGTAGTCCCCGGACTAGCGGAAATGAGCAGTTCTTC
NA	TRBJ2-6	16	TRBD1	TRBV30	CAWEGQGEGGANVLTF	TGTGCCTGGGAAGGACAGGGAGAAGGTGGGGCCAACGTCCTGACTTTC
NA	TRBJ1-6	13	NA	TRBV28	CASRSGYDSPLHF	TGTGCCAGCAGGTCCGGGTACGATTCACCCCTCCACTTT
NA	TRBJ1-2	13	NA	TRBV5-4	CASSQVDIYGYTF	TGTGCCAGCAGCCAAGTGGACATTTATGGCTACACCTTC
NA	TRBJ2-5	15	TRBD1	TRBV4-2	CASSQGTGTQETQYF	TGTGCCAGCAGCCAAGGGACAGGCACACAAGAGACCCAGTACTTC
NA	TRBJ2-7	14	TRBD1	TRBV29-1	CSVSPGTGVREQYF	TGCAGCGTTTCCCCTGGGACAGGGGTTCGCGAGCAGTACTTC
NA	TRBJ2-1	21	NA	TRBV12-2	CASRLWWASGRAGGSYNEQFF	TGTGCAAGTCGCTTATGGTGGGCTAGCGGGAGGGCCGGTGGGTCCTACAATGAGCAGTTCTTC
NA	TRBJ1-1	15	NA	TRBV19	CASRPQQGLGAEAFF	TGTGCCAGTAGGCCTCAACAGGGCCTGGGGGCTGAAGCTTTCTTT
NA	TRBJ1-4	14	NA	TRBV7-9	CASSSGQTNEKLFF	TGTGCCAGCAGCTCTGGACAGACTAATGAAAAACTGTTTTTT
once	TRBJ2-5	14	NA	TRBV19	CASSIGQYQETQYF	TGTGCCAGTAGTATTGGGCAGTACCAAGAGACCCAGTACTTC
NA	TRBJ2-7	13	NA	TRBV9	CASSLASEGEQYF	TGTGCCAGCAGCTTAGCCTCAGAGGGCGAGCAGTACTTC